This T cell receptor (beta chain) is from a study of shared clonotypes between healthy human individuals. Study-wide findings and caveats: Larger richness was generally estimated for naive than memory subsets.

In replicate PCRs of sorted subsets, approximately 210 ng DNA, approximately 30,000 T cell genomes, was used. Original processing notes: From ImmunoSEQ came sequences covering only the junction and carrying no quality scores, so filtering differed. The method was immunoSEQ multiplex PCR; TCRdb's version includes in-frame clones alone and lacks a portion of them. V, J and clone size were drawn from that table, and D and trimming were deduced from the DNA. The sample lists about 2.4 million clones; 93% were seen once. Germline V lookup: CDR1 SGHRS, CDR2 YFSETQ. The CDR3 totals 14 residues. The germline V and J ends were trimmed by 4 bases and 2 bases, with 11 bases remaining between them. This clone was seen once. Antigen specificity is unknown.

The gene calls are TRBV5-1 and TRBJ2-3; possibly TRBD2 for D (5 bases). The receptor's source is a man between 18 and 29 years old in good health. Some clones in this sample may be carry-over from other donors' samples. Sequenced: naive CD4+ T cells from PBMCs. As for subset: CD45RA+ positively selected. CDR3 sequence (DNA): TGCGCCAGCAGCCCCCCGGGGTACACAGATACGCAGTATTTT. Translated: CASSPPGYTDTQYF.